One sample yielded the 15 T cell receptor beta chains listed below, sequenced in a study of memory CD4+ T cells and cytomegalovirus serostatus. Sequencing was performed with immunoSEQ multiplex PCR; in TCRdb, only in-frame clones are kept and a portion is missing. The sample holds approximately 65,000 clones, roughly four fifths seen once. Single viable CD3+CD4+CD8-CD45RO+ cells were sorted as the memory CD4+ T cells. Sequencing was performed on memory CD4+ T cells from blood. Receptor source: an adult in good health and CMV-seronegative.

This chain links TRBV27 with TRBJ2-2, with a weak D call TRBD2 (6 bases). This CDR3 comprises 15 residues. From germline, CDR1 is MNHEY and CDR2 SMNVEV (reference sequence). The ends were cut back, 6 bases at V and 7 bases at J, with 18 bases in the middle. The CDR3 region is CASSRGNLIDGELFF. CDR3 nucleotides: TGTGCCAGCAGCCGGGGGAACCTTATTGACGGGGAGCTGTTTTTT.

The CDR3 sequence: CSAMDGLGTEAFF. The CDR3 DNA follows: TGCAGCGCTATGGACGGTCTGGGCACTGAAGCTTTCTTT. The chain uses TRBV29-1 and TRBJ1-1; no reliable D call. Germline lookup yields CDR1 SQVTM and CDR2 ANQGSEA. This CDR3 region has 13 residues. Trimming stripped 7 bases from V and 4 bases from J, with 16 bases between.

V gene TRBV30 combines with J gene TRBJ1-2; no definite D call. This CDR3 is built from 13 residues. V was clipped by 0 bases and J by 4 bases, with 9 bases between them. The germline V gene has CDR1 GTSNPN and CDR2 SVGIG (reference sequence). The CDR3: CAWSVTDRYGYTF. The DNA for the CDR3 is TGTGCCTGGAGTGTCACCGATCGCTATGGCTACACCTTC. Based on the CDR3 plus reference TRBV30 and TRBJ1-2, the full variable domain is SQTIHQWPATLVQPVGSPLSLECTVEGTSNPNLYWYRQAAGRGLQLLFYSVGIGQISSEVPQNLSASRPQDRQFILSSKKLLLSDSGFYLCAWSVTDRYGYTFGSGTRLTVV.

This clone has a single count. J is TRBJ1-2 and V is TRBV27; 7 bases align to TRBD1. Per the germline V gene, CDR1 is MNHEY and CDR2 is SMNVEV (reference sequence). V shed 2 bases and J 1 base; nucleotides not matched to a gene: 10. This CDR3 is 17 amino acids long. CDR3 amino acids: CASSLEGYRGLNYGYTF. The CDR3, as DNA: TGTGCCAGCAGTTTAGAGGGTTACAGGGGACTTAACTATGGCTACACCTTC.

This clone showed up just a few times. The genes are TRBV7-2 and TRBJ2-3; D gene uncertain. Trimming pared 6 bases from V and 6 bases from J, leaving 13 bases between. CDR3 length: 13 residues. Germline V gene sequence: CDR1 SGHTA, CDR2 FQGNSA. The DNA of the CDR3 is TGTGCCAGCAGGGTCCCTACTGAGGATACGCAGTATTTT. This gives the protein CASRVPTEDTQYF.

The chain recombines TRBV11-1 with TRBJ2-2; 9 positions agree with TRBD2. CDR3 size: 16 residues. Germline V CDR1 and CDR2: SGHAT, FQDESV (reference sequence). Losses at the gene ends were 3 bases for V and 1 base for J; bases not matched to a gene: 3. The CDR3 spells CASSFYSGGNTGELFF. The CDR3 nucleotides read TGTGCCAGCAGCTTCTATAGCGGGGGGAACACCGGGGAGCTGTTTTTT. The full variable domain, its missing parts supplied by reference TRBV11-1 and TRBJ2-2, is EAEVAQSPRYKITEKSQAVAFWCDPISGHATLYWYRQILGQGPELLVQFQDESVVDDSQLPKDRFSAERLKGVDSTLKIQPAELGDSAMYLCASSFYSGGNTGELFFGEGSRLTVL.

The chain couples TRBV19 to TRBJ1-5; TRBD1 agrees at 7 bases. The CDR3 covers 18 residues. Germline V lookup: CDR1 LNHDA, CDR2 SQIVND (reference sequence). J lost 0 bases, V lost 3 bases, and 11 bases had no gene match. CDR3 amino acids: CASSIEGGSRYSNQPQHF. The CDR3 nucleotides read TGTGCCAGTAGTATCGAAGGGGGCTCCAGGTATAGCAATCAGCCCCAGCATTTT.

This chain uses TRBV6-1 with TRBJ2-5, with a weak D call TRBD2 (6 bases). Germline values: CDR1 MNHNS, CDR2 SASEGT. The CDR3 has 13 residues. Trimming stripped 4 bases from V and 7 bases from J, with 13 bases between. CDR3 loop: CASSARGSGTQYF. The CDR3 DNA follows: TGTGCCAGCAGTGCACGGGGGAGCGGGACCCAGTACTTC.

The J gene is TRBJ2-3, the V gene TRBV11-3, with TRBD1 matching 7 bases. The V gene end was trimmed by 3 bases and the J gene end by 2 bases; junction bases not matched to a gene: 5. This CDR3 has 15 residues. CDR1 and CDR2 (germline): SGHNT, YENEEA. The CDR3 coding sequence is TGTGCCAGCAGCTTTGGGACAGCGGCCACAGATACGCAGTATTTT. Its translation: CASSFGTAATDTQYF.

V and J are TRBV4-1 and TRBJ2-3, with TRBD2 matching 12 bases. The germline gives CDR1 MGHRA, CDR2 YSYEKL. The CDR3 loop spans 16 amino acids. The V segment lost 2 bases and the J segment 4 bases; nucleotides outside the gene matches: 4. This chain's CDR3 is CASSQMTSGSADTQYF. In nucleotides, the CDR3 is TGCGCCAGCAGCCAAATGACTAGCGGGAGTGCAGATACGCAGTATTTT.

V and J are TRBV7-2 and TRBJ1-2; 7 positions match TRBD1. This CDR3 spans 13 amino acids. Losses at the gene ends were 3 bases for V and 8 bases for J; bases not matched to a gene: 6. CDR1 SGHTA and CDR2 FQGNSA come from the germline V gene. The CDR3 region is CASSFDRVGGYTF. CDR3 DNA sequence: TGTGCCAGCAGCTTTGACAGGGTAGGAGGCTACACCTTC. The full variable domain, completed using reference TRBV7-2 and TRBJ1-2, is GAGVSQSPSNKVTEKGKDVELRCDPISGHTALYWYRQSLGQGLEFLIYFQGNSAPDKSGLPSDRFSAERTGGSVSTLTIQRTQQEDSAVYLCASSFDRVGGYTFGSGTRLTVV.

The chain joins TRBV5-1 to TRBJ2-6; weak D call: TRBD1 (5 bases). The CDR3 extends over 14 amino acids. Trimming took off 7 bases at V and 4 bases at J, with 12 bases between the two ends. Germline V gene sequence: CDR1 SGHRS, CDR2 YFSETQ. CDR3 DNA sequence: TGCGCCAGCTCCGGACAACCCGGGGCCAACGTCCTGACTTTC. Amino acids: CASSGQPGANVLTF. The full variable domain, in which reference TRBV5-1 and TRBJ2-6 provide the parts outside the CDR3, is KAGVTQTPRYLIKTRGQQVTLSCSPISGHRSVSWYQQTPGQGLQFLFEYFSETQRNKGNFPGRFSGRQFSNSRSEMNVSTLELGDSALYLCASSGQPGANVLTFGAGSRLTVL.

The V call is TRBV18, the J call TRBJ2-7; D possibly corresponds to TRBD2 (6 bases). The ends were cut back, 6 bases at V and 5 bases at J, with 11 bases in the middle. The CDR3 loop spans 12 amino acids. Germline CDR1 is KGHSH and CDR2 is LQKENI. DNA for the CDR3: TGTGCCAGCTCGCCCACTAGCAACGAGCAGTACTTC. It codes for CASSPTSNEQYF.

The chain recombines TRBV5-6 with TRBJ1-4; unclear D gene. CDR1 and CDR2 from the germline V gene are SGHDT and YYEEEE. The CDR3 is made up of 14 amino acids. V was shortened by 0 bases and J by 0 bases, with 3 bases between the two germline ends. The CDR3 DNA sequence: TGTGCCAGCAGCTTGGATGCAACTAATGAAAAACTGTTTTTT. The encoded protein is CASSLDATNEKLFF.

This clone was recorded a few times. The chain links TRBV2 to TRBJ1-5, with 11 nucleotides matching TRBD1. With V trimmed by 4 bases and J by 7 bases, 12 bases remained unmatched. The CDR3 loop spans 17 amino acids. Germline-derived CDR1 and CDR2 are SNHLY and FYNNEI. This CDR3 reads CASSGPGTGGLRQPQHF. CDR3 coding DNA: TGTGCCAGCAGTGGTCCCGGGACAGGGGGTCTCCGGCAGCCCCAGCATTTT.